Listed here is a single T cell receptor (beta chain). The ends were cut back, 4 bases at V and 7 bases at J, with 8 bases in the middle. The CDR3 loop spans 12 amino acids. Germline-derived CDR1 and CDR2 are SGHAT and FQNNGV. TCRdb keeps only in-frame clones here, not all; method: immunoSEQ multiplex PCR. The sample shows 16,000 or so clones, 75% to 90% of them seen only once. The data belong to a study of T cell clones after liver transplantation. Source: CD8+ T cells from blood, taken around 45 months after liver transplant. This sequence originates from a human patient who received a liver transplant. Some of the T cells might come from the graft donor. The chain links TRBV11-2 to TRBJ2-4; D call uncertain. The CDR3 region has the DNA TGTGCCAGCAGCTCCTTGGTTAACATTCAGTACTTC. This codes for CASSSLVNIQYF.